This TCR beta chain was recovered during a study of technical replicates of blood from several donors. TCRdb's copy holds only in-frame clones and misses some; the assay was immunoSEQ multiplex PCR. The table includes approximately 65,000 clones, around 87% detected once. This clone was seen a few times. This TCR was recovered from a human donor in good health. Some clones in this sample may be carry-over from other donors' samples. Sequencing used PBMCs.

DNA for the CDR3: TGTGCCAGCAGTCCACAGGACCCGAGGACTGAAGCTTTCTTT. Translation: CASSPQDPRTEAFF. The V gene is TRBV27, the J gene TRBJ1-1, with a weak D call TRBD1 (5 bases). Germline CDR1 reads MNHEY; CDR2 reads SMNVEV (reference sequence). Deletions cut 5 bases from V and 5 bases from J, with 15 bases between. This CDR3 has 14 residues.